The entry below describes one T cell receptor (beta chain). Its antigen is undetermined. Combining a sample-barcoded 5' primer with a J-beta primer mix, a second PCR ran for 7 to 11 cycles. Each cDNA was tagged by a template-switch adaptor containing 12 random nucleotides. Each sample yielded at least 2.5 million CDR3-containing paired-end reads. TCRdb re-derived calls from the 5' RACE reads in MiXCR, one entry per CDR3 protein. The data hold fewer than 1.5 million distinct CDR3 sequences, with around 42% observed a single time. CDR3 length: 14 residues. Trimming removed 5 bases at V and 5 bases at J, with 12 bases between. This record comes from a study of blood T cells in healthy people across ages. For the study at large: There was about one barcoded beta molecule captured by template switching per two T cells.

The study's findings and limits: Compared with aged donors, long-lived donors showed fewer expanded clones, suggesting selection.

The V call is TRBV12-3 or TRBV12-4, the J call TRBJ1-4; D may be TRBD1 (5 bases). This TCR came from a woman between 18 and 29 years old in good health. The source material was blood. The CDR3 region has the DNA TGTGCCAGCAGTGGGGACGACTGGAATGAAAAACTGTTTTTT. Protein sequence: CASSGDDWNEKLFF.